This entry features one T cell receptor beta chain sequence. Its antigen is not known. This sample was included in a study of cytomegalovirus exposure and HLA in healthy donors. Findings and caveats of the study: A missense variant in DCLRE1C was later tied to TCR beta V- and J-gene trimming. Per published accounts, TCR beta sequences correctly predicted the HLA-A and HLA-B alleles of most subjects.

Vbeta (60) and Jbeta (13) primers were used in the PCR. Data came from immunoSEQ multiplex PCR; TCRdb stores just in-frame clones and leaves some out. The table has 130,000 or so clones, roughly 70% seen once. Per the germline V gene, CDR1 is KGHSH and CDR2 is LQKENI. This CDR3 comprises 16 residues. Trimming cost V 6 bases and J 4 bases, with 19 bases left between them. Material for sequencing was PBMCs. The TCR was taken from a man between 35 and 55 years old in good health and CMV-seropositive. This chain links TRBV18 with TRBJ2-1; possibly TRBD2 for D (5 bases). The CDR3 here is CASSRRTAGPYNEQFF. Written as DNA, the CDR3 is TGTGCCAGCTCTCGAAGGACTGCCGGCCCTTACAATGAGCAGTTCTTC.